The rows below give T cell receptor beta chains drawn from one sample of a study of T-cell reconstitution after alpha-beta-depleted transplantation in children. Each CDR3 protein is one row after TCRdb ran MiXCR on the PCR reads. The sample includes approximately 520,000 distinct CDR3 sequences, about 33% of them seen just once. The sample in question was PBMCs from the stem cell graft donor, obtained from the stem cell graft. The receptors derive from a human donor who donated a stem cell graft to a child with aplastic anemia. Both conserved end residues are part of each CDR3. D genes are given only for firm matches. Clone size is shown for a subset of rows, as once, few, many or a class of expanded clone.

. | TRBJ1-5 | . | TRBV11-2 | CASSLFLGQPQHF | TGTGCCAGCAGCCTCTTCCTTGGGCAGCCCCAGCATTTT
few | TRBJ2-7 | . | TRBV6-5 | CASSYGTPGEQYF | TGTGCCAGCAGTTACGGGACCCCCGGCGAGCAGTACTTC
. | TRBJ2-1 | . | TRBV7-2 | CASSGGGVSSYNEQFF | TGTGCCAGCAGCGGCGGTGGGGTGAGCTCCTACAATGAGCAGTTCTTC
. | TRBJ1-2 | . | TRBV19 | CASSINQPGNYGYTF | TGTGCCAGTAGTATTAATCAGCCGGGAAACTATGGCTACACCTTC
few | TRBJ2-6 | . | TRBV7-2 | CASSLASSGANVLTF | TGTGCCAGCAGCTTAGCGAGCTCCGGGGCCAACGTCCTGACTTTC
few | TRBJ2-3 | . | TRBV6-1 | CASSPQGMRVYGTQYF | TGTGCCAGCAGTCCTCAGGGAATGCGTGTCTATGGTACGCAGTATTTT
. | TRBJ2-3 | TRBD2 | TRBV9 | CASSGPTSGSFDTQYF | TGTGCCAGCAGCGGGCCGACTAGCGGGAGTTTCGATACGCAGTATTTT
many | TRBJ2-1 | . | TRBV12-3/TRBV12-4 | CASSSKHRAVVHEQFF | TGTGCCAGCAGTTCTAAACACAGGGCGGTAGTCCATGAGCAGTTCTTC
few | TRBJ1-2 | . | TRBV27 | CASSLLGNYGYTF | TGTGCCAGCAGTTTACTGGGCAACTATGGCTACACCTTC
. | TRBJ2-1 | . | TRBV20-1 | CSAPLVSYNEQFF | TGCAGTGCCCCACTAGTGTCCTACAATGAGCAGTTCTTC
. | TRBJ2-1 | TRBD2 | TRBV20-1 | CSARSLAGGASYNEQFF | TGCAGTGCTAGGTCCCTAGCGGGAGGGGCCTCCTACAATGAGCAGTTCTTC
. | TRBJ2-3 | . | TRBV12-3/TRBV12-4 | CASIRTPFMDTQYF | TGTGCCAGCATAAGGACTCCCTTCATGGATACGCAGTATTTT
. | TRBJ2-3 | TRBD2 | TRBV6-5 | CASSYSQSGLAGGYDTQYF | TGTGCCAGCAGTTACTCTCAATCGGGACTAGCGGGAGGATACGATACGCAGTATTTT
. | TRBJ1-1 | TRBD1 | TRBV7-9 | CASSIAGQGSTEAFF | TGTGCCAGCAGCATAGCGGGACAGGGGAGCACTGAAGCTTTCTTT